The 24 T cell receptor beta chains below all came from one sample that was sequenced in a study of cytomegalovirus exposure and HLA in healthy donors. In the PCR, 60 Vbeta and 13 Jbeta primers were used. The repertoire was sequenced with immunoSEQ multiplex PCR; TCRdb's copy has only in-frame clones and lacks some. The data show around 150,000 clones, 79% seen once. Source material: PBMCs. The receptors originated from a human donor in good health.

The V and J genes are TRBV7-2 and TRBJ2-3, with TRBD2 as a possible D gene (5 bases). V gave up 2 bases and J gave up 2 bases, with 20 bases separating them. The CDR3 length is 18 residues. Germline CDR1 reads SGHTA; CDR2 reads FQGNSA. The CDR3 loop reads CASSLTGMRSANTDTQYF. CDR3 DNA: TGTGCCAGCAGCTTAACGGGGATGCGGAGCGCAAACACAGATACGCAGTATTTT.

The chain joins TRBV2 to TRBJ2-1; the D is unclear. Germline CDR1 is SNHLY and CDR2 is FYNNEI. The CDR3 length is 12 residues. V was pared by 6 bases and J by 5 bases, with 8 bases between. CDR3 sequence reads: CASSKPNNEQFF. The CDR3 DNA is TGTGCCAGCAGCAAACCTAACAATGAGCAGTTCTTC.

The rearrangement uses TRBV28 and TRBJ2-7; tentatively, D is TRBD1 (6 bases). The length of the CDR3 is 16 residues. V was pared by 1 base and J by 6 bases, with 19 bases between. Germline lookup yields CDR1 MDHEN and CDR2 SYDVKM. CDR3 nucleotides: TGTGCCAGCAGTTTATTAGAGTACAGGGAATTGGGCGAGCAGTACTTC. It yields the protein CASSLLEYRELGEQYF.

The chain carries TRBV7-9 and TRBJ1-1, with a possible D match to TRBD1 (6 bases). From germline, CDR1 is SEHNR and CDR2 FQNEAQ (reference sequence). V dropped 4 bases and J dropped 0 bases, with 12 bases sitting between them. The CDR3 sequence is 15 residues long. The CDR3 nucleotides read TGTGCCAGCAGCTCCCACAGGGACCTGAACACTGAAGCTTTCTTT. It yields the protein CASSSHRDLNTEAFF.

The chain uses TRBV5-1 and TRBJ1-3; no definite D call. The CDR3 sequence is 15 residues long. The ends were cut back, 0 bases at V and 3 bases at J, with 10 bases in the middle. Germline CDR1 and CDR2: SGHRS and YFSETQ. CDR3 nucleotide sequence: TGCGCCAGCAGCTTGGGACTCGGATTTGGAAACACCATATATTTT. This translates into CASSLGLGFGNTIYF.

This chain uses TRBV7-2 with TRBJ2-7; TRBD2 matches at 8 bases. Germline V CDR1 and CDR2: SGHTA, FQGNSA. V shed 1 base and J 3 bases; nucleotides not matched to a gene: 8. This CDR3 region has 16 residues. CDR3 loop: CASSLGPGGAFYEQYF. In nucleotides, the CDR3 is TGTGCCAGCAGCTTAGGGCCCGGGGGGGCTTTCTACGAGCAGTACTTC. The complete variable domain, with remaining parts taken from reference TRBV7-2 and TRBJ2-7, reads GAGVSQSPSNKVTEKGKDVELRCDPISGHTALYWYRQSLGQGLEFLIYFQGNSAPDKSGLPSDRFSAERTGGSVSTLTIQRTQQEDSAVYLCASSLGPGGAFYEQYFGPGTRLTVT.

The chain employs TRBV5-6 and TRBJ1-5, with 11 bases fitting TRBD1. The CDR3 is 16 amino acids. The J segment lost 3 bases and the V segment lost 1 base, leaving 3 bases of the junction unmatched. From germline, CDR1 is SGHDT and CDR2 YYEEEE. For the CDR3, the DNA is TGTGCCAGCAGCTTGACGGGACAGGGGGTCAATCAGCCCCAGCATTTT. Translated, it gives CASSLTGQGVNQPQHF.

This chain joins TRBV11-1 and TRBJ2-1, with D perhaps matching TRBD1 (5 bases). This CDR3 has 16 amino acids. Germline V gives CDR1 SGHAT, CDR2 FQDESV (reference sequence). V was shortened by 3 bases and J by 7 bases, with 19 bases between the two germline ends. The CDR3 loop is CASSFLRAGPLNEQFF. The CDR3 region has the DNA TGTGCCAGCAGCTTCCTCCGGGCAGGGCCATTGAATGAGCAGTTCTTC.

The chain recombines TRBV5-1 with TRBJ1-1; D is unresolved. CDR1 is SGHRS, CDR2 YFSETQ, per germline. This CDR3 is 13 amino acids long. The V and J ends lost 7 bases and 0 bases respectively, with 10 bases between them. CDR3 DNA sequence: TGCGCCAGCGGCGCGGCCTTGAACACTGAAGCTTTCTTT. Amino acid sequence: CASGAALNTEAFF.

This clone turned up a few times. This rearrangement joins TRBV2 to TRBJ2-7, with TRBD1 matching over 9 bases. The germline V gene has CDR1 SNHLY and CDR2 FYNNEI. The CDR3 totals 13 residues. The junction had 5 bases not matched to a gene; V was cut back by 7 bases and J by 4 bases. CDR3 region: CASKGQGFYEQYF. CDR3 coding DNA: TGTGCCAGCAAGGGACAGGGTTTTTACGAGCAGTACTTC.

V and J are TRBV7-9 and TRBJ2-3; 9 bases match TRBD2. CDR3 length: 15 residues. CDR1 is SEHNR, CDR2 FQNEAQ, per germline (reference sequence). The trim removed 8 bases at V and 7 bases at J, leaving 13 bases unmatched. The CDR3 DNA follows: TGTGCCAGCCGCCCGGCTAGCGGGGCCGGCAATACGCAGTATTTT. Protein sequence: CASRPASGAGNTQYF. Full variable domain (remainder filled in from reference TRBV7-9 and TRBJ2-3): DTGVSQNPRHKITKRGQNVTFRCDPISEHNRLYWYRQTLGQGPEFLTYFQNEAQLEKSRLLSDRFSAERPKGSFSTLEIQRTEQGDSAMYLCASRPASGAGNTQYFGPGTRLTVL.

The chain couples TRBV6-1 to TRBJ2-3; weak D call: TRBD2 (6 bases). V gave up 1 base and J gave up 3 bases, with 11 bases separating them. This CDR3 is 15 amino acids long. Germline V gives CDR1 MNHNS, CDR2 SASEGT. CDR3 protein: CASSEGGTGTDTQYF. As DNA, the CDR3 is TGTGCCAGCAGTGAAGGGGGGACTGGGACAGATACGCAGTATTTT.

The V gene is TRBV6-4, the J gene TRBJ1-5; weak D call: TRBD1 (6 bases). From germline, CDR1 is MRHNA and CDR2 SNTAGT. Trimming took off 4 bases at V and 1 base at J, with 14 bases between the two ends. The CDR3 covers 16 residues. The CDR3 is CASSGRGGGSNQPQHF. CDR3 sequence (DNA): TGTGCCAGCAGTGGCCGGGGAGGGGGGAGCAATCAGCCCCAGCATTTT.

This clone was detected once. This chain links TRBV7-2 with TRBJ2-1; 9 bases line up with TRBD2. The CDR3 sequence is 14 residues long. With V trimmed by 3 bases and J by 6 bases, 3 bases remained unmatched. CDR1 SGHTA and CDR2 FQGNSA come from the germline V gene. The CDR3 region is CASSFSGRINEQFF. In DNA, the CDR3 is TGTGCCAGCAGCTTTAGCGGGAGAATCAATGAGCAGTTCTTC.

J is TRBJ1-2 and V is TRBV4-1; 8 bases are shared with TRBD1. J gave up 2 bases and V 0 bases, and 2 bases lay outside the gene matches. This CDR3 comprises 15 residues. The germline CDR1 and CDR2 sequences are MGHRA and YSYEKL. The CDR3 loop is CASSQEGQENYGYTF. CDR3 in DNA: TGCGCCAGCAGCCAAGAGGGACAGGAAAACTATGGCTACACCTTC.

V usage is TRBV6-1 and J usage is TRBJ1-1; D possibly corresponds to TRBD1 (5 bases). Trimming cost V 2 bases and J 5 bases, with 15 bases left between them. Per the germline V gene, CDR1 is MNHNS and CDR2 is SASEGT. This CDR3 region has 15 residues. CDR3 sequence reads: CASSEIWGGETEAFF. CDR3 bases: TGTGCCAGCAGTGAAATATGGGGCGGTGAGACTGAAGCTTTCTTT.

Concerning this clone itself: One end of the junction varies from germline; a read error may be responsible. The chain carries TRBV18 and TRBJ1-4; 9 bases are shared with TRBD1. Germline-derived CDR1 and CDR2 are KGHSH and LQKENI. The CDR3 loop spans 13 amino acids. The CDR3 here is CASSPGQGNSGVF. The DNA for the CDR3 is TGTGCCAGCTCACCGGGACAGGGTAACTCTGGCGTCTTT.

This clone was picked up one time. This chain connects TRBV6-6 to TRBJ2-7; TRBD2 aligns across 8 bases. Germline trimming cut 6 bases from V and 5 bases from J; bases unmatched to any gene: 9. This CDR3 is built from 14 residues. The V gene's germline CDR1 is MNHNY and CDR2 SVGAGI (reference sequence). The CDR3 nucleotides are TGTGCCAGCAGCTACATCGGGAGGGCCGACGAGCAGTACTTC. Translating gives CASSYIGRADEQYF.

The V and J genes are TRBV2 and TRBJ1-5, with D perhaps matching TRBD1 (5 bases). The CDR3 spans 15 residues. Germline V gene lookup returns CDR1 SNHLY and CDR2 FYNNEI. Trimming took off 3 bases at V and 0 bases at J, with 9 bases between the two ends. The CDR3 region has the DNA TGTGCCAGCAGTGAGGGCGGGGGTAGCAATCAGCCCCAGCATTTT. Its protein is CASSEGGGSNQPQHF. The full variable domain, its missing parts supplied by reference TRBV2 and TRBJ1-5, is EPEVTQTPSHQVTQMGQEVILRCVPISNHLYFYWYRQILGQKVEFLVSFYNNEISEKSEIFDDQFSVERPDGSNFTLKIRSTKLEDSAMYFCASSEGGGSNQPQHFGDGTRLSIL.

The J gene is TRBJ2-7, the V gene TRBV6-1; maybe TRBD2 (7 bases). Trimming removed 1 base from V and 1 base from J, with 11 bases in between. CDR3 size: 15 residues. CDR1 and CDR2 from the germline V gene are MNHNS and SASEGT. The CDR3 DNA is TGTGCCAGCAGTGAAGGGGGAGGGGGGTCCTACGAGCAGTACTTC. This gives the protein CASSEGGGGSYEQYF.

The chain joins TRBV9 to TRBJ2-7; TRBD2 agrees at 8 bases. The CDR3 totals 17 residues. Germline V gene data show CDR1 as SGDLS and CDR2 as YYNGEE. V lost 0 bases and J lost 5; bases outside the gene matches: 13. The CDR3 region is CASSVDPGSGTLDEQYF. The CDR3, as DNA: TGTGCCAGCAGCGTAGACCCTGGTAGCGGGACCTTGGACGAGCAGTACTTC.

This clone came up a few times. The V gene is TRBV18, the J gene TRBJ1-5; possible D gene TRBD1, 5 bases. Between the trimmed V and J ends, which lost 4 bases and 1 base, there was a span of 14 bases. Germline CDR1 reads KGHSH; CDR2 reads LQKENI. CDR3 size: 16 residues. This chain's CDR3 is CASSRGGMRSNQPQHF. The DNA for the CDR3 is TGTGCCAGCTCACGGGGGGGGATGAGGAGCAATCAGCCCCAGCATTTT.

V and J are TRBV19 and TRBJ1-1; D uncertain. V lost 0 bases to trimming and J lost 3 bases, with 8 bases between them. The CDR3 is 14 residues long. CDR1 is LNHDA and CDR2 is SQIVND in the germline V gene (reference sequence). The chain's CDR3 is CASSIDRQYTEAFF. In DNA, the CDR3 is TGTGCCAGTAGTATAGATCGCCAGTACACTGAAGCTTTCTTT.

The chain recombines TRBV30 with TRBJ2-7; TRBD1 agrees at 8 bases. Unmatched junction bases numbered 10, after V lost 5 bases and J lost 7 bases. The germline gives CDR1 GTSNPN, CDR2 SVGIG (reference sequence). There are 13 residues in the CDR3. The CDR3 sequence is CAWGGQGAWEQYF. CDR3 DNA sequence: TGTGCCTGGGGAGGACAGGGAGCGTGGGAGCAGTACTTC.